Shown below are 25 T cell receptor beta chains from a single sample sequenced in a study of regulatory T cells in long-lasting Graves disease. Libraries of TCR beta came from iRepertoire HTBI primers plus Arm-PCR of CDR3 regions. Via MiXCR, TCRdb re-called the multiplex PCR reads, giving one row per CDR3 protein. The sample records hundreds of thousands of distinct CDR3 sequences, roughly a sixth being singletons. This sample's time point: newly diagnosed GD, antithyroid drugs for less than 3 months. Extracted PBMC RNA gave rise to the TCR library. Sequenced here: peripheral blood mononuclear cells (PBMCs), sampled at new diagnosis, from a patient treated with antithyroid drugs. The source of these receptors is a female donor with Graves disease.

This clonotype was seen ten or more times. The DNA of the CDR3 is TGTGCCTGGAGTGGTCGTAGCAATCAGCCCCAGCATTTT. It is translated as CAWSGRSNQPQHF. The V and J genes are TRBV30 and TRBJ1-5; no definite D call. CDR3 length: 13 amino acids. The V and J ends lost 1 base and 0 bases respectively, with 4 bases between them. Germline V lookup: CDR1 GTSNPN, CDR2 SVGIG (reference sequence).

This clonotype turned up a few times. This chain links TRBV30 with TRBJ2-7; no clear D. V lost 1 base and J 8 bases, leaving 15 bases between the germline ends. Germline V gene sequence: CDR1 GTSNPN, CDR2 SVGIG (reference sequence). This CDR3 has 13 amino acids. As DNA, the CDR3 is TGTGCCTGGAGTGCCCTGTCAGGAACGAAGCAGTACTTC. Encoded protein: CAWSALSGTKQYF.

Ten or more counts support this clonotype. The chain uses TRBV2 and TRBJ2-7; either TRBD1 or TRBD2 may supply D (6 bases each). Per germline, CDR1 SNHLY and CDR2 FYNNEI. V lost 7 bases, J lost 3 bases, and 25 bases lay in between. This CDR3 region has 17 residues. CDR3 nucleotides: TGTGCCAGCACTCAACCAAACCGGGGGCGCGGACGCTACGAGCAGTACTTC. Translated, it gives CASTQPNRGRGRYEQYF.

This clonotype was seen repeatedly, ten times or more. The CDR3 DNA reads as TGTGCCAGCAGCTCTTACCAAGAGACCCAGTACTTC. This gives the protein CASSSYQETQYF. The rearrangement uses TRBV18 and TRBJ2-5; D is unresolved. V lost 8 bases and J 0 bases, leaving 7 bases between the germline ends. Germline loops: CDR1 KGHSH, CDR2 LQKENI. This CDR3 has 12 residues.

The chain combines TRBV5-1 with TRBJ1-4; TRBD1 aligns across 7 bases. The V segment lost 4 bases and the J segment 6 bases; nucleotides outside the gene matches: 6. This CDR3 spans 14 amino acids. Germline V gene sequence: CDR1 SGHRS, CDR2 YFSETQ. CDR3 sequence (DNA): TGCGCCAGCAGCGGGGGACAGCCAGATGAAAAACTGTTTTTT. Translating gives CASSGGQPDEKLFF.

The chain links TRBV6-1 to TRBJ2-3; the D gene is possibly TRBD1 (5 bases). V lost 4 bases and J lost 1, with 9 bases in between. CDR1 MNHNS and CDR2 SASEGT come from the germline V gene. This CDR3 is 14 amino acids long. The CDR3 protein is CASSGGAGTDTQYF. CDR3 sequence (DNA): TGTGCCAGCAGTGGGGGCGCTGGCACAGATACGCAGTATTTT.

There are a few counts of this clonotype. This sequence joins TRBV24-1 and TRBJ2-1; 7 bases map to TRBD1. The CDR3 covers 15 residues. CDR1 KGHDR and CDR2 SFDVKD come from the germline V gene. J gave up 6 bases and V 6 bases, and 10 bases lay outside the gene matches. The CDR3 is CATSKTGVSFNEQFF. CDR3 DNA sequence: TGTGCCACCAGTAAAACAGGGGTTTCTTTCAATGAGCAGTTCTTC.

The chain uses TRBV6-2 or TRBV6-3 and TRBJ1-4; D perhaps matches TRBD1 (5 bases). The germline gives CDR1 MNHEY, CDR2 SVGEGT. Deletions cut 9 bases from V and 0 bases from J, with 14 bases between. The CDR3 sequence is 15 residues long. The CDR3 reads CASGTAFATNEKLFF. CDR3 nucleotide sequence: TGTGCCAGTGGGACGGCGTTCGCAACTAATGAAAAACTGTTTTTT.

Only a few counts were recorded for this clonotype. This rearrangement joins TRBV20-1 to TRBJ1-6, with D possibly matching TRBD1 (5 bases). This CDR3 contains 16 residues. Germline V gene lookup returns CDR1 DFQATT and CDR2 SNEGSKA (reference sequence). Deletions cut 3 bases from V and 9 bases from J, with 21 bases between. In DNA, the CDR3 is TGCAGTGCTAGCCTATCACGGTTGGGGGGAACTTCACCCCTCCACTTT. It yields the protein CSASLSRLGGTSPLHF.

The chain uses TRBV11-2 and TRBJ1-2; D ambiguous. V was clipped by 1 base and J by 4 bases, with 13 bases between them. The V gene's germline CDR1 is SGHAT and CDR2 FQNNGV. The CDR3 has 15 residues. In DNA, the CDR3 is TGTGCCAGCAGCTTAGGGAGCCCTGGATCCTATGGCTACACCTTC. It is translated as CASSLGSPGSYGYTF. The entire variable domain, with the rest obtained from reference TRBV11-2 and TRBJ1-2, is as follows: EAGVAQSPRYKIIEKRQSVAFWCNPISGHATLYWYQQILGQGPKLLIQFQNNGVVDDSQLPKDRFSAERLKGVDSTLKIQPAKLEDSAVYLCASSLGSPGSYGYTFGSGTRLTVV.

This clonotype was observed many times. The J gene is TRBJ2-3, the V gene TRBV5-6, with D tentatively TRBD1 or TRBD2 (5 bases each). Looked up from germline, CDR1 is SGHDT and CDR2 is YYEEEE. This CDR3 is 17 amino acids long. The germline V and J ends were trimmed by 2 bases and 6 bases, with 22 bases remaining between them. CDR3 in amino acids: CASSFLGGPPHMDTQYF. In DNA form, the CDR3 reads TGTGCCAGCAGCTTTCTTGGGGGACCCCCGCACATGGATACGCAGTATTTT. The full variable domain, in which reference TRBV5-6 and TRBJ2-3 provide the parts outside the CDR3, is DAGVTQSPTHLIKTRGQQVTLRCSPKSGHDTVSWYQQALGQGPQFIFQYYEEEERQRGNFPDRFSGHQFPNYSSELNVNALLLGDSALYLCASSFLGGPPHMDTQYFGPGTRLTVL.

The DNA for the CDR3 is TGTGCCAGCAGTTTTCCCAGCGGGGGCCACAATGAGCAGTTCTTC. This gives the protein CASSFPSGGHNEQFF. The chain uses TRBV12-3 or TRBV12-4 and TRBJ2-1, with TRBD2 matching 8 bases. The junction had 6 bases not matched to a gene; V was cut back by 3 bases and J by 5 bases. The CDR3 runs to 15 residues.

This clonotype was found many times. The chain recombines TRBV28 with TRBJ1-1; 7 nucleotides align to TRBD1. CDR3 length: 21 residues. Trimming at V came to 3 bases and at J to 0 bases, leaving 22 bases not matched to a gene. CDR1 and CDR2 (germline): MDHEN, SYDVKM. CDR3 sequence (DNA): TGTGCCAGCAGTTTTAAGCGTTTGAGACAGGGCGCCCACGGGATGAACACTGAAGCTTTCTTT. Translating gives CASSFKRLRQGAHGMNTEAFF.

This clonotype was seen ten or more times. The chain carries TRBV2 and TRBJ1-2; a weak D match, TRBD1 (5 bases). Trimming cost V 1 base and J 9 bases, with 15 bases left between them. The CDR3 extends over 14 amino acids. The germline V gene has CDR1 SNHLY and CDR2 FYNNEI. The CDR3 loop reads CASSEGGRAVSYTF. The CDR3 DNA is TGTGCCAGCAGTGAAGGTGGCAGGGCGGTGAGCTACACCTTC.

The CDR3 sequence is CATGTPGADTQYF. The CDR3 DNA follows: TGTGCCACAGGGACCCCGGGCGCAGATACGCAGTATTTT. The V and J genes are TRBV14 and TRBJ2-3; either TRBD1 or TRBD2 may supply D (5 bases each). From germline, CDR1 is SGHDN and CDR2 FVKESK. The CDR3 sequence is 13 residues long. Trimming took 10 bases from V and 4 from J, leaving 15 bases between them.

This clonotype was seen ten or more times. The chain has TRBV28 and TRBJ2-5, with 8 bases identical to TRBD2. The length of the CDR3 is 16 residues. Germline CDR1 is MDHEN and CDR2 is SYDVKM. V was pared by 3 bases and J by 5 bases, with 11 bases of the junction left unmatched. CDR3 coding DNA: TGTGCCAGCAGTTTTGGACTAGCCGGAGGAGGGGAGACCCAGTACTTC. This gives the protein CASSFGLAGGGETQYF.

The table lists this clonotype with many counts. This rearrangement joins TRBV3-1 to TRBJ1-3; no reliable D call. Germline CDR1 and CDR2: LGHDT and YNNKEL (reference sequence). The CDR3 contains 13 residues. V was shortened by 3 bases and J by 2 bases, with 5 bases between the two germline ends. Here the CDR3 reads CASSHTPGNTIYF. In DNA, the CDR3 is TGTGCCAGCAGCCATACACCTGGAAACACCATATATTTT.

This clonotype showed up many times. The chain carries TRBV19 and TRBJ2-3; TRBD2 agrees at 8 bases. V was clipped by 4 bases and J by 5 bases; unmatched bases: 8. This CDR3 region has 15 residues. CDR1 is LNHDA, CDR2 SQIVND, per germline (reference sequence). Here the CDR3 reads CASSTLAAGGDTQYF. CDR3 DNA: TGTGCCAGTAGTACACTAGCGGCCGGTGGAGATACGCAGTATTTT.

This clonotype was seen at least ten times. CDR3 loop: CASSLFPGGAWANEKLFF. In nucleotides, the CDR3 is TGTGCCAGCAGCTTGTTTCCAGGGGGCGCATGGGCTAATGAAAAACTGTTTTTT. The chain carries TRBV5-5 and TRBJ1-4; 8 nucleotides agree with TRBD1. CDR1 and CDR2 from the germline V gene are SGHKS and YYEKEE (reference sequence). The CDR3 loop spans 18 amino acids. With V trimmed by 1 base and J by 3 bases, 11 bases remained unmatched.

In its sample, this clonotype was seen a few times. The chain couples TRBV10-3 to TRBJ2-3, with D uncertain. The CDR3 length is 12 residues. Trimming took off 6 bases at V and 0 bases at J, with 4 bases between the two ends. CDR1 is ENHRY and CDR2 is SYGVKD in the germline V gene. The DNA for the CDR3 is TGTGCCATCAGCGCTAGCACAGATACGCAGTATTTT. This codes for CAISASTDTQYF.

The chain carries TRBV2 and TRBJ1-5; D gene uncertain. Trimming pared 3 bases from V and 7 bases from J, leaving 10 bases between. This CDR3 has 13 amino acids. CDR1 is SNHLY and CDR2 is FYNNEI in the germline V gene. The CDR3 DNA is TGTGCCAGCAGTGATTCCGGGATCCAGCCCCAGCATTTT. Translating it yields CASSDSGIQPQHF.

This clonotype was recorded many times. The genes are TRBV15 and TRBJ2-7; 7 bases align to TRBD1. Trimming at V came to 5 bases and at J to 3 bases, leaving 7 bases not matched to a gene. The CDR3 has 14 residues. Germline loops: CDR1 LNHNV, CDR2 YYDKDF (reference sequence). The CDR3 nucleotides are TGTGCCACCAGCGGCCGGGACAGAAGCTACGAGCAGTACTTC. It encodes CATSGRDRSYEQYF. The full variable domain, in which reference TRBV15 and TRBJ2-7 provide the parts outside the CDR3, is DAMVIQNPRYQVTQFGKPVTLSCSQTLNHNVMYWYQQKSSQAPKLLFHYYDKDFNNEADTPDNFQSRRPNTSFCFLDIRSPGLGDTAMYLCATSGRDRSYEQYFGPGTRLTVT.

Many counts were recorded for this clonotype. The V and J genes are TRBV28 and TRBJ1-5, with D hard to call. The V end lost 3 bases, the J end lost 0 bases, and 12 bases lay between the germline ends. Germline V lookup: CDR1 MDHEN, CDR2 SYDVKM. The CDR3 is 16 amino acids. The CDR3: CASSFGRVYSNQPQHF. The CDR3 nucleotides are TGTGCCAGCAGTTTTGGACGGGTTTATAGCAATCAGCCCCAGCATTTT.

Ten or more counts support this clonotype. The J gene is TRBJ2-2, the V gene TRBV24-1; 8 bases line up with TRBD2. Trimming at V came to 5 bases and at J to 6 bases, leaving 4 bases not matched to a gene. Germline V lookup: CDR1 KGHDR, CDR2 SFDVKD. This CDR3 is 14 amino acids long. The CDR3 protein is CATSGDGGAGELFF. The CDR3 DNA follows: TGTGCCACCAGTGGCGACGGGGGGGCCGGGGAGCTGTTTTTT.

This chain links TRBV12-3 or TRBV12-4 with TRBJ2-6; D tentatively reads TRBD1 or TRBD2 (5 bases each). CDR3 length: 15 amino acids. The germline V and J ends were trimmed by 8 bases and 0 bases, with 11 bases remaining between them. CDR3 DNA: TGTGCCAGCGATACGAGGGGCTCTGGGGCCAACGTCCTGACTTTC. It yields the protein CASDTRGSGANVLTF.